A single T cell receptor beta chain is shown here with its context. Its cognate antigen is unknown. This entry comes from a study of T cells expressing NK-cell markers. Study-level information: It was sorted CD3+CD56-NKG2C+, CD3+CD56+NKG2C- and CD3+CD56+NKG2C+ T cells that provided the TCR beta repertoires. The sequencing cohort of eight donors included seven HCMV-seropositive individuals and one seronegative individual.

As the method of synthesis, 5'RACE template switching with UMIs yielded TCR beta cDNA. TCRdb reprocessed the 5' RACE reads; each CDR3 protein has one entry and no DNA is given. This sample's clone table lists hundreds of thousands of distinct CDR3 sequences. Per the germline V gene, CDR1 is SQVTM and CDR2 is ANQGSEA. This CDR3 is built from 12 residues. Notes on the study in general: The share of CD8+ T cells held by dominant NKG2C+ clonotypes was 1.0-7.0% in roughly 6 donors.

Sequencing was carried out using blood T cells: a sorted CD56 or NKG2C T cell subset, CD4+ or CD8+ T cells, or bulk PBMC T cells (not recorded which). The chain combines TRBV29-1 with TRBJ2-2; TCRdb's D call, TRBD1, is unchecked because there is no DNA. This clonotype was obtained from a woman between 18 and 70 years old in good health. Here the CDR3 reads CSVQGNTGELFF.